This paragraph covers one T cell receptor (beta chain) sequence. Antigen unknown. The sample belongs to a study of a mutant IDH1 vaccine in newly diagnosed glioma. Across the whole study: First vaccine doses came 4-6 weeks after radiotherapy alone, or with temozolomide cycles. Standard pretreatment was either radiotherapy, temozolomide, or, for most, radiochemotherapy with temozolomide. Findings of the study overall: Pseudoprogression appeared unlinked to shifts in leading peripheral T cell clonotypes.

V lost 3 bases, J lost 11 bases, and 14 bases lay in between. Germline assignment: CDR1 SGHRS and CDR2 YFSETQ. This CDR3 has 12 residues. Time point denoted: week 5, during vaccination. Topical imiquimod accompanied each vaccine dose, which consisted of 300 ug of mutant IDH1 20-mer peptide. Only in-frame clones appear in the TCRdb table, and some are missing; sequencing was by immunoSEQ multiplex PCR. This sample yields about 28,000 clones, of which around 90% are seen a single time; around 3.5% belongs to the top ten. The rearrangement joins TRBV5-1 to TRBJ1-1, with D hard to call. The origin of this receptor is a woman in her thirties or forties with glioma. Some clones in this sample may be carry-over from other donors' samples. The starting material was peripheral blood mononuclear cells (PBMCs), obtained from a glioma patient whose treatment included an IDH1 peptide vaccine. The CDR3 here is CASSWDGEVAFF. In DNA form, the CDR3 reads TGCGCCAGCAGCTGGGATGGGGAGGTGGCTTTCTTT.